The rows below give T cell receptor beta chains drawn from one sample of a study of cytotoxic CD8 clonotypes in ibrutinib-treated CLL. The method was immunoSEQ multiplex PCR; TCRdb's version includes in-frame clones alone and lacks a portion of them. The table records under 200,000 clones, approximately 77% of them present only once. Sequenced material: PBMCs, taken after 12 months of ibrutinib treatment. The receptor set was obtained from a human donor with chronic lymphocytic leukemia. CDR3s leave out the opening cysteine and the closing phenylalanine or tryptophan.

v_call	j_call	cdr3_aa
TRBV7-2	TRBJ2-3	ASSSASGGRTDTQY
TRBV7-9	TRBJ1-3	ASRYFLRNTIY
TRBV6-1	TRBJ2-3	ASSPTMAPTDTQY
TRBV6-4	TRBJ1-1	ASSDSETGGNTEAF
TRBV28	TRBJ1-4	ASSSLGTRTNEKLF
TRBV27	TRBJ2-3	ASSFKGRTSGRTDTQY
TRBV6-5	TRBJ1-2	ASSYGGPLDYGYT
TRBV11-2	TRBJ1-2	ASSRDRSYGYT
TRBV5-1	TRBJ2-1	ASSLAGTSGGYYEQF
TRBV4-1	TRBJ2-1	ASSPRTSENEQF
TRBV6-1	TRBJ2-7	ASREGSIYEQY